The T cell receptor (beta chain) described here comes from a study of cytomegalovirus exposure and HLA in healthy donors. The study's findings and limits: Among TCR sequences, most were rare, though some public TCRs appeared in many donors. For most TCR beta V segments, an earlier analysis put the productive rate at about 90% or about 30% of the time.

V lost 0 bases and J lost 3; bases outside the gene matches: 2. CDR3 length: 14 amino acids. Looked up from germline, CDR1 is SGDLS and CDR2 is YYNGEE. Primers included in the PCR were 60 Vbeta and 13 Jbeta primers. TCRdb's copy holds only in-frame clones and misses some; the assay was immunoSEQ multiplex PCR. Here the sample table reports roughly 39,000 clones. Worth noting for this clone: Its antigen is as yet unknown.

The origin of this receptor is a man aged 30-40 years in good health and CMV-seronegative. The rearrangement uses TRBV9 and TRBJ2-7, with TRBD2 matching 8 bases. Input material: PBMCs. The CDR3 loop is CASSVAGGDYEQYF. CDR3 bases: TGTGCCAGCAGCGTAGCGGGAGGGGACTACGAGCAGTACTTC.